The rows below give T cell receptor beta chains drawn from one sample of a study of PD-L1 blockade in urothelial cancer. Sequencing was performed with immunoSEQ multiplex PCR; in TCRdb, only in-frame clones are kept and a portion is missing. There are approximately 32,000 clones in the sample; roughly four fifths occur only once, and around 3.4% lies in the top ten. Sample: PBMCs, taken around atezolizumab (anti-PD-L1) treatment. The receptors come from a man between 65 and 85 years old with urothelial cancer. The CDR3 runs from the conserved cysteine through the conserved F or W. The D gene is left open where the match is weak. Rows may omit the clone size; those that give it use once, few, many or a size class.

TRBV5-4	NA	TRBJ2-5	NA	CASSSPQGKETQYF	TGTGCCAGCAGCTCCCCCCAGGGAAAAGAGACCCAGTACTTC
TRBV9	TRBD1	TRBJ2-5	NA	CASSRRLGQGGETQYF	TGTGCCAGCAGCCGACGGCTAGGACAGGGGGGAGAGACCCAGTACTTC
TRBV7-8	NA	TRBJ1-5	few	CASSSTVQQPQHF	TGTGCCAGCAGCTCGACAGTTCAACAGCCCCAGCATTTT
TRBV7-2	NA	TRBJ1-1	few	CASSFPRVTEAFF	TGTGCCAGCAGCTTCCCCAGGGTCACTGAAGCTTTCTTT
TRBV18	TRBD1	TRBJ1-1	NA	CASSPGTGGSGTEAFF	TGTGCCAGCTCACCCGGGACAGGGGGGTCGGGGACTGAAGCTTTCTTT
TRBV11-1	NA	TRBJ2-1	NA	CASSLAANEQFF	TGTGCCAGCAGCTTAGCAGCCAATGAGCAGTTCTTC
TRBV19	TRBD2	TRBJ2-3	NA	CASTTSGGIRDTQYF	TGTGCCAGTACGACTAGCGGGGGGATTAGAGATACGCAGTATTTT
TRBV7-3	NA	TRBJ2-1	NA	CASSLGGANEQFF	TGTGCCAGCAGCTTAGGCGGGGCCAATGAGCAGTTCTTC
TRBV19	TRBD1	TRBJ1-2	medium-sized	CASSGTAILGYGYTF	TGTGCCAGCTCTGGGACAGCCATCCTTGGGTATGGCTACACCTTC
TRBV5-1	NA	TRBJ1-2	few	CASSLGWGLGYTF	TGCGCCAGCAGCTTGGGATGGGGGCTGGGCTACACCTTC
TRBV28	TRBD2	TRBJ2-7	NA	CASSLSGGSQDEQYF	TGTGCCAGCAGTTTAAGTGGCGGGAGTCAAGACGAGCAGTACTTC
TRBV7-2	NA	TRBJ1-3	NA	CASSPGGALAVGNTIYF	TGTGCCAGCAGCCCCGGGGGAGCTCTCGCAGTTGGGAACACCATATATTTT
TRBV7-9	TRBD2	TRBJ2-1	NA	CATLGTSGSSYNEQFF	TGTGCCACCCTCGGGACTAGCGGAAGCTCCTACAATGAGCAGTTCTTC
TRBV7-9	TRBD2	TRBJ2-2	NA	CASSTRTSGNTGELFF	TGTGCCAGCAGCACAAGGACTAGCGGAAACACCGGGGAGCTGTTTTTT
TRBV6-5	NA	TRBJ1-5	NA	CASSYGARQPQHF	TGTGCCAGCAGTTACGGGGCGCGTCAGCCCCAGCATTTT
TRBV6-1	TRBD1	TRBJ1-6	NA	CASSQTGRNSPLHF	TGTGCCAGCAGTCAGACAGGGAGGAATTCACCCCTCCACTTT
TRBV9	NA	TRBJ2-2	NA	CASSVADGTNTGELFF	TGTGCCAGCAGCGTAGCGGACGGGACGAACACCGGGGAGCTGTTTTTT
TRBV19	TRBD1	TRBJ1-2	NA	CASRRLGQGDDYGYTF	TGTGCCAGTAGGCGACTGGGACAGGGGGACGACTATGGCTACACCTTC
TRBV4-2	TRBD2	TRBJ2-5	NA	CASSQTLAGASQETQYF	TGTGCCAGCAGCCAAACTCTAGCGGGGGCCTCCCAAGAGACCCAGTACTTC
TRBV21-1	NA	TRBJ2-1	NA	CASSKGHIPYNEQFF	TGTGCCAGCAGCAAAGGGCACATCCCCTACAATGAGCAGTTCTTC
TRBV19	NA	TRBJ1-2	NA	CASSALTDRSGYTF	TGTGCCAGTAGTGCCCTAACAGATAGAAGTGGCTACACCTTC
TRBV30	NA	TRBJ2-3	NA	CAWDAGTTDTQYF	TGTGCCTGGGACGCGGGGACCACAGATACGCAGTATTTT
TRBV21-1	NA	TRBJ1-5	few	CASSKRPGERPSNQPQHF	TGTGCCAGCAGCAAACGGCCAGGGGAGAGGCCTAGCAATCAGCCCCAGCATTTT
TRBV5-4	NA	TRBJ2-1	once	CASSKDSSSYNEQFF	TGTGCCAGCAGCAAGGACTCCAGCTCCTACAATGAGCAGTTCTTC
TRBV5-1	TRBD1	TRBJ2-1	NA	CASSLGGTGAYNEQFF	TGCGCCAGCAGCTTGGGTGGGACAGGGGCGTACAATGAGCAGTTCTTC
TRBV6-5	NA	TRBJ2-6	NA	CATRSGANVLTF	TGTGCCACCCGCTCTGGGGCCAACGTCCTGACTTTC